The 22 T cell receptor beta chains below were found in one sample sequenced in a study of human T cells and chemical hapten exposure. Time point here: patch test 2, 6 weeks after DPC sensitization. Documented treatment: therapeutic diphenylcyclopropenone sensitization with weekly scalp DPC. TCRdb recomputed calls from the RACE reads with MiXCR, one row per CDR3 protein. The sample contains approximately 85,000 distinct CDR3 sequences, about a tenth of which appear only once. The source material was whole blood, sampled in connection with sensitization to the hapten diphenylcyclopropenone (DPC). Receptors originate from a woman aged 25-40 years with alopecia areata. Some clones in this sample may be carry-over from other donors' samples.

The genes are TRBV27 and TRBJ2-2, with D possibly being TRBD2 (6 bases). V lost 4 bases to trimming and J lost 5 bases, with 17 bases between them. This CDR3 has 16 amino acids. CDR1 and CDR2 from the germline V gene are MNHEY and SMNVEV (reference sequence). The CDR3 sequence is CASSYMGTGGTGELFF. The DNA for the CDR3 is TGTGCCAGCAGTTACATGGGGACTGGGGGAACCGGGGAGCTGTTTTTT.

In this sample, this clonotype turned up many times. The chain has TRBV11-3 and TRBJ2-3, with 8 bases aligning to TRBD2. This CDR3 has 18 amino acids. Germline loops: CDR1 SGHNT, CDR2 YENEEA. V lost 4 bases to trimming and J lost 3 bases; unmatched junction nucleotides: 15. CDR3 sequence: CASSSDPLTSVWTDTQYF. CDR3 in DNA: TGTGCCAGCAGCTCGGATCCCTTGACTAGCGTTTGGACAGATACGCAGTATTTT. Full variable domain (missing parts from reference TRBV11-3 and TRBJ2-3): EAGVVQSPRYKIIEKKQPVAFWCNPISGHNTLYWYLQNLGQGPELLIRYENEEAVDDSQLPKDRFSAERLKGVDSTLKIQPAELGDSAVYLCASSSDPLTSVWTDTQYFGPGTRLTVL.

This clonotype was seen at least ten times. The chain recombines TRBV3-1 with TRBJ2-2; 10 nucleotides align to TRBD2. This CDR3 comprises 18 residues. Germline V lookup: CDR1 LGHDT, CDR2 YNNKEL (reference sequence). J was trimmed by 5 bases and V by 4 bases; bases with no gene match: 13. The CDR3 here is CASSPRLLAGDWTGELFF. In nucleotides, the CDR3 is TGTGCCAGCAGCCCCCGACTTCTAGCGGGAGATTGGACCGGGGAGCTGTTTTTT.

In this sample, this clonotype turned up many times. In DNA, the CDR3 is TGTGCCAGCAGTTCCCCACCCGGTACAGGGGCTGAAGCTTTCTTT. Translated, it gives CASSSPPGTGAEAFF. The chain carries TRBV6-2 or TRBV6-3 and TRBJ1-1, with 7 bases identical to TRBD1. Per germline, CDR1 MNHEY and CDR2 SVGEGT. Germline trimming cut 4 bases from V and 6 bases from J; bases unmatched to any gene: 11. The CDR3 totals 15 residues.

The chain recombines TRBV6-4 with TRBJ1-1, with no clear D. V lost 4 bases, J lost 5 bases, and 11 bases lay in between. The CDR3 loop spans 13 amino acids. Germline CDR1 reads MRHNA; CDR2 reads SNTAGT. CDR3 DNA sequence: TGTGCCAGCAGTGTTTCGCAGCAGACTGAAGCTTTCTTT. The encoded protein is CASSVSQQTEAFF.

The chain combines TRBV6-4 with TRBJ2-3, with TRBD2 matching over 11 bases. The CDR3 is 16 residues long. The germline V gene encodes CDR1 MRHNA and CDR2 SNTAGT. With 3 bases clipped from V and 2 bases from J, the junction kept 4 bases outside the gene matches. The CDR3 bases are TGTGCCAGCAGTGATAGCGGGGGGGCCTCCACAGATACGCAGTATTTT. Its translation: CASSDSGGASTDTQYF.

There are many counts of this clonotype. This rearrangement joins TRBV7-7 to TRBJ2-3, with 9 bases aligning to TRBD1. Germline CDR1 and CDR2: SSHAT and FNYEAQ (reference sequence). The CDR3 consists of 15 residues. The junction had 6 bases not matched to a gene; V was cut back by 4 bases and J by 4 bases. The DNA of the CDR3 is TGTGCCAGCAGCTCCGGGACAGGGAGGGCAGATACGCAGTATTTT. Protein product: CASSSGTGRADTQYF.

This clonotype occurred once. This rearrangement joins TRBV28 to TRBJ1-5; a weak D match, TRBD1 (5 bases). Between the trimmed V and J ends, which lost 8 bases and 4 bases, there was a span of 18 bases. CDR3 length: 15 amino acids. Germline V gene data show CDR1 as MDHEN and CDR2 as SYDVKM. The CDR3 DNA sequence: TGTGCCAGCCGCCCCGTCTGGGGACCGAATCAGCCCCAGCATTTT. It yields the protein CASRPVWGPNQPQHF.

The chain carries TRBV3-1 and TRBJ2-3; 12 bases fit TRBD2. The CDR3 spans 15 residues. V trimming: 4 bases; J trimming: 1 base; junction bases outside the gene matches: 0. Germline-derived CDR1 and CDR2 are LGHDT and YNNKEL (reference sequence). The DNA of the CDR3 is TGTGCCAGCAGCCGACTAGCGGGGGGCACAGATACGCAGTATTTT. Encoded protein: CASSRLAGGTDTQYF.

This clonotype was seen at least ten times. The CDR3 nucleotides are TGTGCCAGCAGTCACCACAAAGGGTACGCTGATCAGCCCCAGCATTTT. Amino acids: CASSHHKGYADQPQHF. The rearrangement joins TRBV6-2 or TRBV6-3 to TRBJ1-5; no clear D. This CDR3 is built from 16 residues. The V gene lost 5 bases and the J gene lost 5 bases, with 19 bases spanning the gap. Germline CDR1 and CDR2: MNHEY and SVGEGT.

The V gene is TRBV27, the J gene TRBJ1-6; the match to TRBD1 covers 7 bases. The junction had 4 bases not matched to a gene; V was cut back by 5 bases and J by 6 bases. CDR3 length: 14 amino acids. From germline, CDR1 is MNHEY and CDR2 SMNVEV (reference sequence). CDR3 sequence: CASSPGTVNSPLHF. CDR3 nucleotides: TGTGCCAGCAGTCCGGGGACAGTTAATTCACCCCTCCACTTT.

V usage is TRBV7-2 and J usage is TRBJ2-2; D call uncertain. The V end was cut by 1 base, the J end by 2 bases, with 8 bases between. Per the germline V gene, CDR1 is SGHTA and CDR2 is FQGNSA. CDR3 length: 15 residues. The CDR3 DNA follows: TGTGCCAGCAGCTTAGGCGCCTTAAACACCGGGGAGCTGTTTTTT. Protein product: CASSLGALNTGELFF.

The CDR3 protein is CASSPPYPDTQYF. The DNA for the CDR3 is TGTGCCAGCAGTCCACCCTACCCAGATACGCAGTATTTT. This chain connects TRBV6-6 to TRBJ2-3; D is undetermined. Germline values: CDR1 MNHNY, CDR2 SVGAGI (reference sequence). The CDR3 sequence is 13 residues long. V dropped 5 bases and J dropped 4 bases, with 10 bases sitting between them.

V and J are TRBV11-2 and TRBJ2-1; D is possibly TRBD1 (5 bases). Germline CDR1 is SGHAT and CDR2 is FQNNGV. The CDR3 has 15 residues. The germline V and J ends were trimmed by 2 bases and 4 bases, with 12 bases remaining between them. CDR3: CASSLSRTTYNEQFF. CDR3 in DNA: TGTGCCAGCAGCTTAAGTAGGACAACTTACAATGAGCAGTTCTTC.

This clonotype showed up many times. This sequence joins TRBV7-6 and TRBJ1-1, with D perhaps TRBD1 (6 bases). This CDR3 is 13 amino acids long. CDR1 is SGHVS and CDR2 is FNYEAQ in the germline V gene. The V and J ends lost 4 bases and 4 bases respectively, with 10 bases between them. The DNA for the CDR3 is TGTGCCAGCAGCTCAGGGGCGGGCACTGAAGCTTTCTTT. Residues: CASSSGAGTEAFF.

In this sample, this clonotype turned up many times. The chain uses TRBV12-3 or TRBV12-4 and TRBJ2-7; 7 bases agree with TRBD2. The CDR3 has 15 amino acids. V dropped 2 bases and J dropped 1; count of bases not matched to a gene: 5. Here the CDR3 DNA reads TGTGCCAGCAGTTTATTCAGGGAGGGGTCCTACGAGCAGTACTTC. Protein: CASSLFREGSYEQYF.

The chain recombines TRBV28 with TRBJ2-5, with D maybe TRBD1 (6 bases). CDR3 size: 16 residues. Between the trimmed V and J ends, which lost 1 base and 3 bases, there was a span of 15 bases. Germline values: CDR1 MDHEN, CDR2 SYDVKM. The CDR3 loop reads CASSLSVRAGEETQYF. The CDR3, as DNA: TGTGCCAGCAGTTTATCAGTCCGGGCAGGGGAAGAGACCCAGTACTTC.

This clonotype has at least ten counts. The CDR3 spells CASSLGDGRMNTEAFF. The CDR3 nucleotides are TGTGCCAGCAGCTTGGGGGACGGACGCATGAACACTGAAGCTTTCTTT. The chain employs TRBV5-5 and TRBJ1-1; a weak D match, TRBD1 (5 bases). This CDR3 is built from 16 residues. Germline CDR1 is SGHKS and CDR2 is YYEKEE (reference sequence). Trimming shortened V by 0 bases and J by 0 bases, and 12 bases separated the two germline ends.

This clonotype was counted at least ten times. The chain couples TRBV20-1 to TRBJ2-5; D possibly corresponds to TRBD2 (6 bases). The CDR3 has 13 amino acids. The V gene lost 3 bases and the J gene lost 2 bases, with 10 bases spanning the gap. The germline CDR1 and CDR2 sequences are DFQATT and SNEGSKA (reference sequence). The CDR3: CSASGRQQETQYF. In nucleotides, the CDR3 is TGCAGTGCTAGTGGGAGGCAGCAAGAGACCCAGTACTTC.

This chain links TRBV28 with TRBJ2-7; 10 positions match TRBD2. Germline V CDR1 and CDR2: MDHEN, SYDVKM. Trimming removed 4 bases from V and 2 bases from J; junction bases left unmatched: 5. The CDR3 is 15 residues long. CDR3 in DNA: TGTGCCAGCAGTTATGCCGGGACTAGCGCCTACGAGCAGTACTTC. This codes for CASSYAGTSAYEQYF.

This chain connects TRBV10-3 to TRBJ2-3; D tentatively fits TRBD1 or TRBD2 (5 bases each). V dropped 10 bases and J dropped 5 bases, with 16 bases sitting between them. Per the germline V gene, CDR1 is ENHRY and CDR2 is SYGVKD. This CDR3 comprises 13 residues. For the CDR3, the DNA is TGTGCCAGCCGACCGGGGCTTGGAGATACGCAGTATTTT. Translated, it gives CASRPGLGDTQYF.

This clonotype has just a few counts. CDR3 loop: CASSLAGSGANVLTF. DNA of the CDR3: TGTGCCAGCAGCTTGGCGGGCTCTGGGGCCAACGTCCTGACTTTC. The rearrangement links TRBV5-5 to TRBJ2-6; D remains unclear. Trimming shortened V by 0 bases and J by 0 bases, and 4 bases separated the two germline ends. Per the germline V gene, CDR1 is SGHKS and CDR2 is YYEKEE (reference sequence). The CDR3 spans 15 residues. Full variable domain (rest looked up from reference TRBV5-5 and TRBJ2-6): DAGVTQSPTHLIKTRGQQVTLRCSPISGHKSVSWYQQVLGQGPQFIFQYYEKEERGRGNFPDRFSARQFPNYSSELNVNALLLGDSALYLCASSLAGSGANVLTFGAGSRLTVL.